This TCR beta chain stems from a study of cytomegalovirus exposure and HLA in healthy donors. As for this clone: Its antigen is undetermined.

It was with 60 Vbeta and 13 Jbeta primers that the PCR ran. Using immunoSEQ multiplex PCR, the repertoire was profiled, and TCRdb retains in-frame clones only, with some absent. Of under 150,000 clones listed, 75% to 85% are singletons. Study results and limitations: Productive status was seen about 90% or about 30% of the time for most TCR beta V segments in an earlier analysis.

CDR3 length: 12 residues. Germline values: CDR1 MDHEN, CDR2 SYDVKM. V shed 6 bases and J shed 10 bases, with 13 bases lying between them. The receptor comes from a man aged 50-59 years in good health and CMV-seronegative. Sequenced material: PBMCs. The chain employs TRBV28 and TRBJ2-1; D may be TRBD2 (6 bases). The CDR3 protein is CASRVTRLEQFF. The DNA of the CDR3 is TGTGCCAGCAGGGTGACTAGACTGGAGCAGTTCTTC.